This TCR beta chain emerged from a study of shared clonotypes between healthy human individuals. Study-wide results and limits: Genetic and exposure-history diversity was limited by the few donors. Generation probability values for non-shared clonotypes were lower than those for clonotypes shared by all four donors.

As regards this clone: Antigen: not known.

Recent acute infections and vaccinations were absent in the healthy HIV-negative adult donors. Each subset's genomic DNA was split evenly across several immunoSEQ plates. Assay: immunoSEQ multiplex PCR; the TCRdb copy retains only in-frame clones and omits some. Among roughly 1,000,000 clones, 75% to 85% were seen once, and the ten largest hold about 0.52%. Sequencing used memory CD4+ T cells from PBMCs. Subset meaning: CD45RA-negative fraction. The sequence was collected from a man in his late teens or twenties in good health. Some clones in this sample may be carry-over from other donors' samples.

CDR3 in DNA: TGTGCCAGCACCCCGTGGGAGGGAGGGACCCAGTACTTC. Its protein product is CASTPWEGGTQYF. The rearrangement joins TRBV25-1 to TRBJ2-5; 7 bases are shared with TRBD2. The germline gives CDR1 MGHDK, CDR2 SYGVNS. The CDR3 consists of 13 residues. Trimming removed 7 bases from V and 7 bases from J; junction bases left unmatched: 9.